The present entry profiles one T cell receptor (beta chain) with its context. These data originate in a study of blood T cell repertoires in COVID-19. Whole-study context: Italy, Spain and the United States were the sources of the convalescent and acute COVID-19 samples. Sources were T cells, B-cell-depleted T cells, or PBMCs; the material itself was cDNA or gDNA.

The Seattle patients joined while their infection was active and were tracked longitudinally afterward. CDR3 size: 15 residues. The V gene's germline CDR1 is SGHKS and CDR2 YYEKEE (reference sequence). J gave up 3 bases and V 0 bases, and 6 bases lay outside the gene matches. As originally analysed: Estimation of nucleated cell counts relied on the amplification of reference gene primers. Assay used: immunoSEQ multiplex PCR; TCRdb lists only in-frame clones, some missing. V and J calls and clone size come straight from that table; D and trimming were deduced from the DNA. The sample holds approximately 330,000 clones, roughly 86% seen once.

This sequence was found in a man aged 25-40 years with COVID-19, enrolled during active disease. The sample taken for sequencing was peripheral blood. This chain connects TRBV5-5 to TRBJ2-7; the match to TRBD2 covers 7 bases. Written as DNA, the CDR3 is TGTGCCAGCAGCTTGGGTGTAGGGGAGGGCTACGAGCAGTACTTC. Translating it yields CASSLGVGEGYEQYF.